Each of the 10 T cell receptor beta chains below was sequenced from the same sample in a study of T-cell reconstitution after alpha-beta-depleted transplantation in children. Unique molecular identifiers were incorporated during preparation of the TCRbeta library. In TCRdb, the PCR reads were re-called with MiXCR into one record per CDR3 protein. Seen here are around 700,000 distinct CDR3 sequences, roughly 14% observed once, and the top ten hold 0.79%. Sequenced here: PBMCs, sampled before TCRalphabeta/CD19-depleted stem cell transplant. The receptor source for this set is a girl aged 2 to 10 with congenital amegakaryocytic thrombocytopenia, due to receive a stem cell transplant.

The chain employs TRBV11-2 and TRBJ2-7, with TRBD2 matching 7 bases. The trim removed 0 bases at V and 7 bases at J, leaving 12 bases unmatched. This CDR3 contains 16 residues. Germline loops: CDR1 SGHAT, CDR2 FQNNGV. The CDR3 spells CASSLDLLAAYWEQYF. CDR3 nucleotide sequence: TGTGCCAGCAGCTTAGATCTGCTAGCGGCTTACTGGGAGCAGTACTTC. Complete variable domain (other parts from reference TRBV11-2 and TRBJ2-7): EAGVAQSPRYKIIEKRQSVAFWCNPISGHATLYWYQQILGQGPKLLIQFQNNGVVDDSQLPKDRFSAERLKGVDSTLKIQPAKLEDSAVYLCASSLDLLAAYWEQYFGPGTRLTVT.

Ten or more counts support this clonotype. The chain is built from TRBV29-1 and TRBJ1-2; tentatively, D is TRBD1 (6 bases). The CDR3 covers 11 residues. The germline V gene has CDR1 SQVTM and CDR2 ANQGSEA. V shed 2 bases and J shed 12 bases, with 13 bases lying between them. This CDR3 reads CSVEFGGFHTF. As DNA, the CDR3 is TGCAGCGTTGAATTCGGGGGCTTCCACACCTTC.

In this sample, this clonotype turned up a few times. The chain uses TRBV27 and TRBJ2-5; TRBD2 agrees at 12 bases. The CDR3 is made up of 18 amino acids. J was trimmed by 3 bases and V by 6 bases; bases with no gene match: 14. In germline, CDR1 is MNHEY, CDR2 SMNVEV (reference sequence). The CDR3 loop reads CASSKFETSGSPEETQYF. Here the CDR3 DNA reads TGTGCCAGCAGCAAGTTCGAGACTAGCGGGAGTCCAGAAGAGACCCAGTACTTC.

This clonotype was seen repeatedly, ten times or more. The chain carries TRBV7-6 and TRBJ2-1, with D unclear. The CDR3 consists of 14 residues. Per the germline V gene, CDR1 is SGHVS and CDR2 is FNYEAQ. V was clipped by 5 bases and J by 6 bases, with 14 bases between them. CDR3: CASSHSQSSNEQFF. The CDR3 DNA reads TGTGCCAGCAGCCACTCTCAATCTTCCAATGAGCAGTTCTTC.

This clonotype was seen ten or more times. This sequence joins TRBV10-3 and TRBJ2-3; TRBD2 is a possible D gene (6 bases). The length of the CDR3 is 13 residues. V lost 4 bases and J 2 bases, leaving 7 bases between the germline ends. CDR1 is ENHRY and CDR2 is SYGVKD in the germline V gene. CDR3: CAISGGNTDTQYF. The CDR3 DNA reads TGTGCCATCAGTGGCGGGAACACAGATACGCAGTATTTT.

A few counts support this clonotype. This rearrangement joins TRBV2 to TRBJ2-2; D is perhaps TRBD1 (5 bases). The CDR3 runs to 11 residues. V gave up 11 bases and J gave up 6 bases, with 10 bases separating them. Germline V gene lookup returns CDR1 SNHLY and CDR2 FYNNEI. Here the CDR3 reads CAGASSGELFF. The CDR3 DNA reads as TGTGCCGGGGCTAGTTCCGGGGAGCTGTTTTTT.

This clonotype has at least ten counts. The CDR3 sequence is CSAGTPSSYNEQFF. The CDR3 DNA reads as TGCAGTGCTGGGACTCCGAGCTCCTACAATGAGCAGTTCTTC. This rearrangement joins TRBV20-1 to TRBJ2-1; D might be TRBD2 (6 bases). The CDR3 extends over 14 amino acids. V shed 5 bases and J shed 0 bases, with 11 bases lying between them. Germline values: CDR1 DFQATT, CDR2 SNEGSKA (reference sequence).

This clonotype has at least ten counts. This rearrangement joins TRBV6-1 to TRBJ2-3; TRBD2 agrees at 10 bases. Germline trimming cut 5 bases from V and 8 bases from J; bases unmatched to any gene: 10. The CDR3 is 15 amino acids. Germline CDR1 reads MNHNS; CDR2 reads SASEGT. The CDR3 DNA sequence: TGTGCCAGCAGTCCCAGCGGGAGGGCCAAAGCTACGCAGTATTTT. This encodes CASSPSGRAKATQYF.

This clonotype appeared a few times. The chain couples TRBV29-1 to TRBJ2-1, with TRBD2 matching 15 bases. V lost 6 bases to trimming and J lost 4 bases; unmatched junction nucleotides: 19. The CDR3 totals 20 residues. Germline CDR1 is SQVTM and CDR2 is ANQGSEA. Here the CDR3 reads CSVEGTEGLAGGFSYNEQFF. The CDR3 nucleotides are TGCAGCGTCGAGGGGACAGAGGGACTAGCGGGAGGATTTTCTTACAATGAGCAGTTCTTC.

A few counts support this clonotype. The chain is built from TRBV12-3 or TRBV12-4 and TRBJ2-6, with D unresolved. The CDR3 has 14 residues. V lost 4 bases and J lost 2, with 6 bases in between. The CDR3 is CASSYGTGANVLTF. The CDR3 DNA reads as TGTGCCAGCAGTTATGGCACTGGGGCCAACGTCCTGACTTTC.